Below are 30 T cell receptor beta chains sequenced from a single sample in a study of T cells in Graves' hyperthyroidism and ophthalmopathy. Amplification targeted TCR beta CDR3 regions from RNA transcripts. TCR CDR3 regions were first amplified by RT-PCR with HTBI primers. TCRdb ran MiXCR on the multiplex PCR reads and lists one entry per CDR3 protein. The repertoire has approximately 510,000 distinct CDR3 sequences, 46% of them found once; the top ten carry approximately 44%. Sequenced input: peripheral blood or thyroid tissue (not recorded which). The source is an adult woman with Graves' disease, either hyperthyroidism or ophthalmopathy (not recorded which).

This rearrangement joins TRBV7-9 to TRBJ2-7, with 7 bases that match TRBD1. The CDR3 covers 14 residues. CDR1 and CDR2 from the germline V gene are SEHNR and FQNEAQ (reference sequence). V shed 5 bases and J 1 base; nucleotides not matched to a gene: 5. Here the CDR3 reads CASSNYRGSYEQYF. The CDR3 DNA follows: TGTGCCAGCAGCAACTACAGGGGATCCTACGAGCAGTACTTC.

V usage is TRBV11-2 and J usage is TRBJ1-4, with D unclear. This CDR3 contains 13 residues. Deletions cut 5 bases from V and 10 bases from J, with 14 bases between. Per the germline V gene, CDR1 is SGHAT and CDR2 is FQNNGV. CDR3 protein: CASSLMQAAKLFF. CDR3 nucleotide sequence: TGTGCCAGCAGCCTGATGCAGGCTGCAAAACTGTTTTTT.

The chain employs TRBV20-1 and TRBJ1-5; D is possibly TRBD1 (6 bases). CDR1 DFQATT and CDR2 SNEGSKA come from the germline V gene (reference sequence). This CDR3 comprises 15 residues. V dropped 5 bases and J dropped 3 bases, with 17 bases sitting between them. CDR3 bases: TGCAGTGCTTATACCCGGGACACTTCCAATCAGCCCCAGCATTTT. Residues: CSAYTRDTSNQPQHF.

Turning to this clonotype: This is likely a read error, given that the CDR3 carries no conserved phenylalanine or tryptophan at its end. The DNA is omitted, as the CDR3 cannot be located on it reliably, and the CDR3 follows TCRdb's listing. The rearrangement uses TRBV10-3 and TRBJ2-6. With termini counted, the CDR3 has 13 amino acids. From germline, CDR1 is ENHRY and CDR2 SYGVKD. The CDR3 spells CAISHRGANVPAD.

The chain links TRBV11-1 to TRBJ2-7; D tentatively fits TRBD1 or TRBD2 (5 bases each). This CDR3 has 15 amino acids. Trimming removed 6 bases at V and 2 bases at J, with 17 bases between. Per the germline V gene, CDR1 is SGHAT and CDR2 is FQDESV (reference sequence). CDR3 residues: CASSPDNRGTYEQYF. CDR3 DNA: TGTGCCAGCAGTCCGGACAATCGGGGCACCTACGAGCAGTACTTC.

This clonotype was observed once. This rearrangement joins TRBV14 to TRBJ1-2; D unclear. The CDR3 has 15 amino acids. V gave up 0 bases and J gave up 8 bases, with 16 bases separating them. Germline V gene sequence: CDR1 SGHDN, CDR2 FVKESK. This chain's CDR3 is CASSQDAVRGSGYTF. CDR3 bases: TGTGCCAGCAGCCAAGATGCGGTACGGGGTAGCGGCTACACCTTC. Supplemented by reference TRBV14 and TRBJ1-2, the full variable domain reads EAGVTQFPSHSVIEKGQTVTLRCDPISGHDNLYWYRRVMGKEIKFLLHFVKESKQDESGMPNNRFLAERTGGTYSTLKVQPAELEDSGVYFCASSQDAVRGSGYTFGSGTRLTVV.

This clonotype was counted many times. The rearrangement joins TRBV6-2 or TRBV6-3 to TRBJ1-5; D is uncertain. CDR1 MNHEY and CDR2 SVGEGT come from the germline V gene. CDR3 length equals 14 residues. V gave up 4 bases and J gave up 7 bases, with 14 bases separating them. The CDR3 is CASSSPLGLQPQHF. CDR3 DNA sequence: TGTGCCAGCAGTTCCCCTCTAGGGTTGCAGCCCCAGCATTTT.

This clonotype was observed at least ten times. The chain is built from TRBV5-1 and TRBJ1-2, with D possibly TRBD1 on 5 matching bases. The V and J ends lost 0 bases and 3 bases respectively, with 15 bases between them. Germline V gives CDR1 SGHRS, CDR2 YFSETQ. The CDR3 totals 16 residues. CDR3 DNA sequence: TGCGCCAGCAGCTTGGAATGGTCGGCACAGGACTATGGCTACACCTTC. Amino acid sequence: CASSLEWSAQDYGYTF.

This clonotype came up many times. J is TRBJ1-2 and V is TRBV12-3 or TRBV12-4; 7 bases map to TRBD1. The CDR3 is 15 amino acids. V lost 3 bases and J lost 8; bases outside the gene matches: 12. CDR3 protein: CASSFDRDRPRGYTF. CDR3 DNA: TGTGCCAGCAGTTTTGACAGGGATCGTCCAAGGGGCTACACCTTC.

The chain employs TRBV25-1 and TRBJ2-5; no clear D gene. The germline V gene encodes CDR1 MGHDK and CDR2 SYGVNS. The V gene lost 9 bases and the J gene lost 5 bases, with 16 bases spanning the gap. The CDR3 is made up of 13 amino acids. The CDR3 region is CASDSKFQETQYF. In nucleotides, the CDR3 is TGTGCCAGTGATTCGAAATTCCAGGAGACCCAGTACTTC.

The V and J genes are TRBV25-1 and TRBJ2-3; the match to TRBD2 covers 8 bases. This CDR3 has 13 amino acids. Germline CDR1 MGHDK, CDR2 SYGVNS. V lost 7 bases, J lost 3 bases, and 3 bases stayed unmatched. CDR3 nucleotides: TGTGCCAGCACAGCGGGAGAGACAGATACGCAGTATTTT. Protein: CASTAGETDTQYF.

Ten or more counts support this clonotype. The rearrangement links TRBV20-1 to TRBJ1-2, with 10 bases matching TRBD1. CDR1 is DFQATT, CDR2 SNEGSKA, per germline (reference sequence). V gave up 0 bases and J gave up 2 bases; unmatched junction bases: 3. This CDR3 spans 15 amino acids. The CDR3 loop is CSARDPTGGNYGYTF. The CDR3 coding sequence is TGCAGTGCTAGAGATCCGACAGGGGGCAACTATGGCTACACCTTC.

The chain joins TRBV15 to TRBJ1-5; D unresolved. The CDR3 runs 11 residues. V was clipped by 1 base and J by 8 bases, with 3 bases between them. Germline CDR1 and CDR2: LNHNV and YYDKDF (reference sequence). CDR3 nucleotides: TGTGCCACCAGCAGAGGGGAGCCCCAGCATTTT. Translation gives CATSRGEPQHF. The full variable domain, its missing parts supplied by reference TRBV15 and TRBJ1-5, is DAMVIQNPRYQVTQFGKPVTLSCSQTLNHNVMYWYQQKSSQAPKLLFHYYDKDFNNEADTPDNFQSRRPNTSFCFLDIRSPGLGDTAMYLCATSRGEPQHFGDGTRLSIL.

The sample holds a few counts of this clonotype. The chain links TRBV29-1 to TRBJ1-2; 9 positions match TRBD1. V trimming: 4 bases; J trimming: 4 bases; junction bases outside the gene matches: 1. The CDR3 extends over 12 amino acids. The V gene's germline CDR1 is SQVTM and CDR2 ANQGSEA. The CDR3 loop reads CSVGDRAYGYTF. The CDR3 nucleotides read TGCAGCGTTGGGGACAGGGCCTATGGCTACACCTTC. The full variable domain, completed using reference TRBV29-1 and TRBJ1-2, is SAVISQKPSRDICQRGTSLTIQCQVDSQVTMMFWYRQQPGQSLTLIATANQGSEATYESGFVIDKFPISRPNLTFSTLTVSNMSPEDSSIYLCSVGDRAYGYTFGSGTRLTVV.

On this clonotype itself: The junction differs from germline at one of its ends, possibly a read error. The gene calls are TRBV6-6 and TRBJ1-4, with D maybe TRBD1 (5 bases). Germline V CDR1 and CDR2: MNHNY, SVGAGI (reference sequence). The CDR3 covers 15 residues. CDR3 residues: CATSRGSTANEKPFF. For the CDR3, the DNA is TGTGCCACCAGTAGGGGCTCGACTGCTAATGAAAAACCGTTTTTT.

In its sample, this clonotype was seen a few times. The CDR3 coding sequence is TGCGCCAGCAATCGCGACACAGGGGGTGGGAATGAGCAGTTCTTC. It yields the protein CASNRDTGGGNEQFF. This chain joins TRBV10-2 and TRBJ2-1, with 8 bases fitting TRBD1. Germline assignment: CDR1 WSHSY and CDR2 SAAADI. CDR3 length: 15 residues. The V and J ends lost 7 bases and 7 bases, in that order; junction bases with no gene match: 12.

V usage is TRBV5-6 and J usage is TRBJ1-5, with D possibly being TRBD1 (6 bases). The CDR3 is 18 amino acids. The germline V and J ends were trimmed by 1 base and 3 bases, with 20 bases remaining between them. Germline values: CDR1 SGHDT, CDR2 YYEEEE. The CDR3 region has the DNA TGTGCCAGCAGCTTGTGGGTGGCGTGGGACATGTACAATCAGCCCCAGCATTTT. Translation: CASSLWVAWDMYNQPQHF.

This clonotype was seen ten or more times. The genes are TRBV7-8 and TRBJ2-3, with TRBD1 matching over 8 bases. Trimming cost V 5 bases and J 6 bases; bases outside gene matches: 13. The CDR3 extends over 16 amino acids. Germline-derived CDR1 and CDR2 are SGHVS and FQNEAQ. The CDR3 reads CASSLPGQGRGDTQYF. CDR3 in DNA: TGTGCCAGCAGCCTCCCCGGACAGGGAAGAGGGGATACGCAGTATTTT.

CDR3 amino acids: CASSLATEIENTEAFF. CDR3 nucleotides: TGCGCCAGCAGCTTGGCGACGGAGATAGAGAACACTGAAGCTTTCTTT. The chain uses TRBV5-1 and TRBJ1-1; D is unclear. The CDR3 consists of 16 residues. V gave up 0 bases and J gave up 1 base, with 13 bases separating them. Germline V gives CDR1 SGHRS, CDR2 YFSETQ.

In the case of this clonotype: One end of the junction is discordant with germline, which a read error may explain. The chain has TRBV9 and TRBJ1-2; D may be TRBD1 (5 bases). This CDR3 has 13 amino acids. Germline V lookup: CDR1 SGDLS, CDR2 YYNGEE. CDR3 in DNA: TGTGCCAGCAGCGAGGGGACCGCTAGCGGATACTCCTTC. Amino acids: CASSEGTASGYSF.

Notes on this clonotype: Just one base apart from a much larger clone, this may be a read error. This chain joins TRBV6-1 and TRBJ2-5; D perhaps matches TRBD2 (6 bases). Germline V gene data show CDR1 as MNHNS and CDR2 as SASEGT. The CDR3 runs to 13 residues. CDR3 nucleotide sequence: TGTGCCAGCAGTTACCGACGGGCGGGGACCCAGTGCTTC. Encoded protein: CASSYRRAGTQCF.

The chain is built from TRBV2 and TRBJ1-6; the match to TRBD1 covers 9 bases. This CDR3 spans 14 amino acids. CDR1 is SNHLY, CDR2 FYNNEI, per germline. Trimming removed 6 bases from V and 6 bases from J; junction bases left unmatched: 3. The CDR3 DNA reads TGTGCCAGCAGGATGGACAGGGGTAATTCACCCCTCCACTTT. It encodes CASRMDRGNSPLHF.

This clonotype has more than one count but fewer than ten. The chain combines TRBV29-1 with TRBJ2-2; 7 bases line up with TRBD1. Germline lookup yields CDR1 SQVTM and CDR2 ANQGSEA. J was trimmed by 10 bases and V by 4 bases; bases with no gene match: 12. The CDR3 is 14 amino acids. CDR3 DNA sequence: TGCAGCGTTGTAGAGACAGGGATTCCCGAGGAGCTGTTTTTT. Residues: CSVVETGIPEELFF.

This rearrangement joins TRBV12-3 or TRBV12-4 to TRBJ2-5, with 11 bases identical to TRBD1. This CDR3 has 16 amino acids. V lost 6 bases and J lost 6; bases outside the gene matches: 12. CDR3 sequence reads: CASRPPGQGASQTQYF. CDR3 sequence (DNA): TGTGCCAGCAGGCCTCCTGGACAGGGGGCGAGTCAGACCCAGTACTTC.

DNA for the CDR3: TGCGCCAGCAGCTTGTTATCAGGGGGGACTGAAGCTTTCTTT. Translating it yields CASSLLSGGTEAFF. The chain is built from TRBV5-1 and TRBJ1-1, with 7 bases lining up with TRBD1. Losses at the gene ends were 1 base for V and 5 bases for J; bases not matched to a gene: 5. CDR3 length equals 14 residues. CDR1 is SGHRS, CDR2 YFSETQ, per germline.

J is TRBJ2-7 and V is TRBV28; 9 nucleotides line up with TRBD1. Germline V gene lookup returns CDR1 MDHEN and CDR2 SYDVKM. The CDR3 contains 16 residues. V was clipped by 5 bases and J by 0 bases; unmatched bases: 8. DNA for the CDR3: TGTGCCAGCAGTGCAACCGGGACAGGGACCTCCTACGAGCAGTACTTC. It specifies CASSATGTGTSYEQYF.

The genes are TRBV10-2 and TRBJ2-7; no clear D gene. CDR1 and CDR2 from the germline V gene are WSHSY and SAAADI. The CDR3 covers 14 residues. Trimming stripped 6 bases from V and 3 bases from J, with 15 bases between. The CDR3 loop reads CASSAAGSSYEQYF. CDR3 DNA sequence: TGCGCCAGCAGCGCCGCCGGCTCTAGCTACGAGCAGTACTTC.

This sequence joins TRBV10-3 and TRBJ1-1, with TRBD1 matching over 8 bases. CDR1 is ENHRY, CDR2 SYGVKD, per germline. The CDR3 runs to 13 residues. The J segment lost 3 bases and the V segment lost 8 bases, leaving 5 bases of the junction unmatched. The CDR3 DNA reads as TGTGCCATCGCGGACAGGGACGACACTGAAGCTTTCTTT. Translation: CAIADRDDTEAFF.

Ten or more counts support this clonotype. This rearrangement joins TRBV12-3 or TRBV12-4 to TRBJ2-7; no firm D call. CDR3 length equals 13 residues. V lost 2 bases and J lost 4, with 9 bases in between. CDR3 loop: CASSLRVGYEQYF. The CDR3 DNA is TGTGCCAGCAGTTTACGGGTGGGGTACGAGCAGTACTTC.

This clonotype has ten or more counts. The J gene is TRBJ1-6, the V gene TRBV5-1; TRBD1 aligns across 8 bases. The germline V gene encodes CDR1 SGHRS and CDR2 YFSETQ. The CDR3 has 13 residues. V lost 3 bases, J lost 7 bases, and 0 bases stayed unmatched. The CDR3 is CASSWDRNSPLHF. As DNA, the CDR3 is TGCGCCAGCAGCTGGGACAGGAATTCACCCCTCCACTTT.